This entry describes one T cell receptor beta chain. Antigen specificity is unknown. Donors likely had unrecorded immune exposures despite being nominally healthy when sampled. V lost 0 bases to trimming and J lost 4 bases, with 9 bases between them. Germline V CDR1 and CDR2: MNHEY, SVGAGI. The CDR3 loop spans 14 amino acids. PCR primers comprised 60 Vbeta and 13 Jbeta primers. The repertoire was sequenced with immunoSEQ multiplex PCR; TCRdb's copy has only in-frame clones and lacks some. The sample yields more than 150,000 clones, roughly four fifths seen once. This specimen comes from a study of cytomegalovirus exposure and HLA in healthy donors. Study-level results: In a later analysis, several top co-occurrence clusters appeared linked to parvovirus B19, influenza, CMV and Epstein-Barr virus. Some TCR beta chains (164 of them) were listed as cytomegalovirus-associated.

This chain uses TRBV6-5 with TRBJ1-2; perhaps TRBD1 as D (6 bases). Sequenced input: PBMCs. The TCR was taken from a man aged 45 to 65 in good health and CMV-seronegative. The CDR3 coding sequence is TGTGCCAGCAGTTACTCCCACAGGGTCTATGGCTACACCTTC. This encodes CASSYSHRVYGYTF.